This TCR beta chain stems from a study of beta chain features in type 1 diabetes (dated by TCRdb to about 2018). At the level of the whole study: Mean age, gender distribution, total cell number and subset yield were not different between patients and healthy donors. Regulatory and stem cell-like memory subsets were isolated from only 8 patients and 8 healthy donors, whereas naive and central memory subsets came from all 28 donors. A total of some 110 million sorted cells were examined across all samples, and a strong correlation was observed between cell number per subset and RNA yield. The study compared the TCRB repertoires of sorted circulating CD4+ T cell subsets in recently diagnosed type 1 diabetes patients with those in matched healthy donors.

As for this clone: Its antigen remains undetermined. Base qualities are missing; no much larger clone stands one base away.

The entire amount of isolated RNA was reverse transcribed using the High Capacity cDNA Reverse Transcription Kit, so the sequenced TCRB transcripts were expressed ones. Naive, central memory and regulatory T cell samples underwent deep immunoSEQ sequencing, averaging about 3.57 million total reads per sample. Sorted cells were lysed in RLT buffer, and RNA was extracted using DNase-treated RNeasy Micro or Mini kits according to cell number. Each cell subset was processed on its own to prevent cross-contamination, while patient and healthy donor samples were processed together. TCRB sequences were amplified from cDNA with the immunoSEQ multiplex PCR, producing 87-bp fragments spanning the CDR3 region. Sequencing of the amplicons was performed on the Illumina HiSeq platform. Under the source paper's analysis protocol: PCR bias was computationally corrected using synthetic template baselines, reads within Hamming distance 2 were collapsed, and singletons that could not be merged were discarded. Reads were aligned to IMGT to assign V, D and J genes, CDR3 length, and insertions or deletions at six rearrangement sites. Within each subset, clonotype counts were normalized to sorted cell number, after which true diversity and Gini coefficients were computed with the tcR R package. The overlap coefficient, calculated on TCRB nucleotide sequences, was used to measure repertoire sharing. Out-of-frame TCRB sequences from naive cells were analyzed as a proxy for the pre-selection repertoire. TCRdb's version of the immuneACCESS table is confined to in-frame rearrangements and falls short of the full clone set. An unresolved V gene accounts for under half of the shortfall where checked; the remainder is of unknown origin. From that table come the V and J calls and clone size; the DNA was used to work out D and trimming. The sample table shows roughly 700,000 clones, and roughly 13% are seen once. The ten largest account for less than 0.025% of the sample.

Overall study outcomes, separate from this receptor: Because cDNA was sequenced instead of genomic DNA, highly expressing activated cells could be over-represented, though the groups showed no difference in activation or CD3 levels. Because small numbers of individuals were included in the HLA sub-analyses, any influence of HLA type on TCRB rearrangement was left unresolved. Naive, central memory and regulatory TCRB repertoires appeared more similar among patients than among healthy donors. Shorter templates might have been favored by PCR, but patient and control samples were amplified and corrected together, so both groups would have been affected equally by any skew. At VDJ recombination sites, patients with type 1 diabetes made fewer insertions and deleted more nucleotides, a pattern implying thymic rearrangement abnormalities. In all four CD4+ subsets, TCRB CDR3 length was moderately but significantly shorter in type 1 diabetes patients.

A single peripheral blood draw of about 116 mL on average was collected from each donor into heparinised tubes. Using a panel that included CD45RO, CCR7, CD25, CD127, CD95 and CD27, naive, central memory, regulatory and stem cell-like memory CD4+ T cells were sorted on a BD FACSAria II. A purity above 95% was achieved for all sorted populations. PBMCs were isolated right away by Lymphoprep density gradient centrifugation and were stained directly, without culture. So that batch effects would be minimized, each experiment stained and sorted samples in pairs, pairing one healthy donor with one patient. Trimming at the junction amounts to 5 bases on V and 4 bases on J, and the germline ends lie 4 bases apart. The CDR3 goes from the cysteine to the phenylalanine over 11 residues. Only CDR3 DNA remains: 33 bases, in frame from the first base. The germline V gene specifies SGHRS as CDR1 and YFSETQ as CDR2.

The sequence was obtained from a man aged 18 to 30 with type 1 diabetes. The sequenced sample consisted of naive CD4+ T cells from blood. The cell subset or site tag for this specimen amounts to: true naive CD4+ T cells. Here the chain combines TRBV5-1 and TRBJ1-5; no D gene call is confident. CDR3 loop: CASSTNQPQHF. In nucleotide form, the sequence is TGCGCCAGCAGTACAAATCAGCCCCAGCATTTT.